This TCR beta chain was found in a study of naive and memory T cell subsets. Overall study findings and caveats: A few larger clonotypes appeared in naive repertoires, especially CD8, possibly memory cells re-expressing CD45RA.

This clonotype was counted at least ten times. The antigen is not known. Germline CDR1 is MNHEY and CDR2 is SVGEGT. The CDR3 contains 15 residues. Trimming shortened V by 6 bases and J by 0 bases, and 12 bases separated the two germline ends. Both TRBC1 and TRBC2 were covered by a beta constant-region primer of two equimolar oligonucleotides. Nested alpha and beta constant-region primers with the SP2 primer drove four PCR rounds on ligated cDNA. TCRdb ran MiXCR on the UMI-ligation and nested PCR reads and lists one entry per CDR3 protein. This table holds around 160,000 distinct CDR3 sequences, 20% to 25% found once.

Sample: naive CD4+ T cells from blood. The gene calls are TRBV6-2 or TRBV6-3 and TRBJ2-1; possibly TRBD2 for D (5 bases). The sequence was collected from a human donor in good health. This CDR3 reads CASRPTTSSYNEQFF. CDR3 nucleotide sequence: TGTGCCAGCAGACCGACTACAAGCTCCTACAATGAGCAGTTCTTC.